This T cell receptor (beta chain) was found in a study of blood T cell repertoires in COVID-19. Study context: Some COVID-19 samples were acute and others convalescent; all came from the United States, Italy and Spain. PBMCs, B-cell-depleted T cells, or T cells were the source of the cDNA or gDNA that made up the material.

Assay used: immunoSEQ multiplex PCR; TCRdb lists only in-frame clones, some missing. Counted here are about 190,000 clones, approximately 91% occurring once; the ten biggest clones make up about 7%. V was clipped by 5 bases and J by 6 bases, with 16 bases between them. Germline loops: CDR1 LNHDA, CDR2 SQIVND (reference sequence). There are 14 residues in the CDR3. The TCR was taken from a man aged 40-50 years with acute or convalescent COVID-19. The gene calls are TRBV19 and TRBJ1-1, with D maybe TRBD1 (5 bases). What was sequenced was peripheral blood. The CDR3 region is CASSPQDRHPEAFF. The DNA for the CDR3 is TGTGCCAGTAGTCCCCAAGACAGACACCCTGAAGCTTTCTTT. Based on the CDR3 plus reference TRBV19 and TRBJ1-1, the full variable domain is DGGITQSPKYLFRKEGQNVTLSCEQNLNHDAMYWYRQDPGQGLRLIYYSQIVNDFQKGDIAEGYSVSREKKESFPLTVTSAQKNPTAFYLCASSPQDRHPEAFFGQGTRLTVV.